A single sample is the source of the 25 T cell receptor beta chains below, sequenced in a study of blood T cell repertoires in COVID-19. Assay used: immunoSEQ multiplex PCR; TCRdb lists only in-frame clones, some missing. The repertoire holds 95,000 to 150,000 clones, with around 85% as singletons. Sequenced input: peripheral blood. The source of these receptors is a woman older than 75 with COVID-19, enrolled during active disease.

The V and J genes are TRBV5-6 and TRBJ2-7; 11 bases map to TRBD1. Germline lookup yields CDR1 SGHDT and CDR2 YYEEEE. V lost 0 bases, J lost 5 bases, and 10 bases stayed unmatched. This CDR3 region has 17 residues. The CDR3 region is CASSLAGGQGVFNEQYF. DNA of the CDR3: TGTGCCAGCAGCTTGGCCGGGGGACAGGGGGTTTTCAACGAGCAGTACTTC.

The J gene is TRBJ2-1, the V gene TRBV5-1; 11 positions agree with TRBD2. Germline lookup yields CDR1 SGHRS and CDR2 YFSETQ. This CDR3 has 23 amino acids. V was clipped by 4 bases and J by 2 bases; unmatched bases: 26. CDR3 residues: CASSPEWRSPGQETSGTYNEQFF. The CDR3 DNA sequence: TGCGCCAGCAGCCCGGAGTGGCGAAGTCCGGGACAGGAGACTAGCGGGACCTACAATGAGCAGTTCTTC.

The rearrangement joins TRBV18 to TRBJ2-3, with TRBD2 matching 9 bases. CDR3 length: 17 residues. J lost 2 bases, V lost 0 bases, and 6 bases had no gene match. Germline V lookup: CDR1 KGHSH, CDR2 LQKENI. The chain's CDR3 is CASSPPGLAGITDTQYF. CDR3 in DNA: TGTGCCAGCTCACCACCGGGGCTAGCGGGAATCACAGATACGCAGTATTTT.

The CDR3 loop reads CASSQAPQGEHSYNEQFF. The CDR3, as DNA: TGTGCCAGCAGCCAAGCCCCCCAGGGGGAACACTCCTACAATGAGCAGTTCTTC. J is TRBJ2-1 and V is TRBV4-2; 7 nucleotides align to TRBD1. V gave up 1 base and J gave up 0 bases; unmatched junction bases: 9. Germline V gives CDR1 LGHNA, CDR2 YNFKEQ. The CDR3 totals 18 residues.

The J gene is TRBJ2-1, the V gene TRBV24-1; the D gene is possibly TRBD1 (5 bases). The V end lost 2 bases, the J end lost 0 bases, and 22 bases lay between the germline ends. Per the germline V gene, CDR1 is KGHDR and CDR2 is SFDVKD. This CDR3 comprises 20 residues. CDR3 region: CATSDSSPFPGHSSYNEQFF. The CDR3 coding sequence is TGTGCCACCAGTGATTCCTCTCCTTTTCCCGGACATTCCTCCTACAATGAGCAGTTCTTC.

The V call is TRBV7-3, the J call TRBJ2-1, with D hard to call. The V gene lost 2 bases and the J gene lost 8 bases, with 13 bases spanning the gap. Germline assignment: CDR1 SGHTA and CDR2 FQGTGA. The CDR3 sequence is 14 residues long. This chain's CDR3 is CASSLGGVVDEQFF. The CDR3 DNA follows: TGTGCCAGCAGCTTAGGCGGAGTGGTAGATGAGCAGTTCTTC. Full variable domain (remainder filled in from reference TRBV7-3 and TRBJ2-1): GAGVSQTPSNKVTEKGKYVELRCDPISGHTALYWYRQSLGQGPEFLIYFQGTGAADDSGLPNDRFFAVRPEGSVSTLKIQRTERGDSAVYLCASSLGGVVDEQFFGPGTRLTVL.

This chain uses TRBV5-1 with TRBJ1-2; D gene ambiguous. Germline V gene lookup returns CDR1 SGHRS and CDR2 YFSETQ. This CDR3 is built from 15 residues. V was clipped by 0 bases and J by 2 bases, with 11 bases between them. The CDR3, as DNA: TGCGCCAGCAGCTTGGAGATAGGAGCCAACTATGGCTACACCTTC. Translating it yields CASSLEIGANYGYTF.

The chain uses TRBV28 and TRBJ1-1; D may be TRBD1 (5 bases). Germline lookup yields CDR1 MDHEN and CDR2 SYDVKM. Between the trimmed V and J ends, which lost 5 bases and 7 bases, there was a span of 8 bases. The CDR3 is made up of 11 amino acids. In DNA form, the CDR3 reads TGTGCCAGCAGTGGGGCGTTTGAAGCTTTCTTT. Translated: CASSGAFEAFF.

This chain links TRBV6-2 or TRBV6-3 with TRBJ2-2, with 11 positions matching TRBD1. The V segment lost 4 bases and the J segment 7 bases; nucleotides outside the gene matches: 5. The CDR3 sequence is 15 residues long. The germline CDR1 and CDR2 sequences are MNHEY and SVGEGT. CDR3: CASSLDRGPGGELFF. The CDR3 DNA is TGTGCCAGCAGTTTGGACAGGGGGCCAGGCGGGGAGCTGTTTTTT.

This chain uses TRBV14 with TRBJ1-2; D is unclear. Trimming removed 0 bases at V and 7 bases at J, with 15 bases between. CDR3 length: 15 residues. Germline values: CDR1 SGHDN, CDR2 FVKESK. CDR3 in amino acids: CASSQEQALGSGYTF. The CDR3 nucleotides are TGTGCCAGCAGCCAAGAACAAGCGTTGGGGAGTGGCTACACCTTC.

The rearrangement uses TRBV2 and TRBJ1-3, with D hard to call. V was cut by 2 bases and J by 0 bases, with 8 bases left in between. The CDR3 is 15 residues long. Germline V lookup: CDR1 SNHLY, CDR2 FYNNEI. CDR3 region: CASSELGFSGNTIYF. The CDR3 nucleotides are TGTGCCAGCAGTGAACTGGGCTTCTCTGGAAACACCATATATTTT.

This chain connects TRBV7-6 to TRBJ1-5; 9 nucleotides line up with TRBD1. The CDR3 length is 16 residues. The V segment lost 1 base and the J segment 4 bases; nucleotides outside the gene matches: 5. Looked up from germline, CDR1 is SGHVS and CDR2 is FNYEAQ. CDR3 residues: CASSLGGQGGNQPQHF. The CDR3 region has the DNA TGTGCCAGCAGCTTAGGGGGACAGGGTGGGAATCAGCCCCAGCATTTT.

J is TRBJ1-6 and V is TRBV19, with 8 positions matching TRBD1. Germline values: CDR1 LNHDA, CDR2 SQIVND (reference sequence). The CDR3 loop spans 13 amino acids. V gave up 10 bases and J gave up 6 bases; unmatched junction bases: 5. The CDR3 loop is CATEGQGNSPLHF. The CDR3 nucleotides read TGTGCCACCGAAGGACAGGGTAATTCACCCCTCCACTTT.

J is TRBJ1-1 and V is TRBV11-2; D unclear. Trimming took 3 bases from V and 1 from J, leaving 12 bases between them. The CDR3 loop spans 15 amino acids. Germline V gene data show CDR1 as SGHAT and CDR2 as FQNNGV. The DNA of the CDR3 is TGTGCCAGCAGCTTGGCCAGAAATTCGAACACTGAAGCTTTCTTT. Translated: CASSLARNSNTEAFF.

The chain has TRBV12-3 or TRBV12-4 and TRBJ1-5; TRBD1 matches 9 bases. The junction had 7 bases not matched to a gene; V was cut back by 5 bases and J by 11 bases. The CDR3 has 13 amino acids. Here the CDR3 DNA reads TGTGCCAGCAGTGGACAGGGGCGGAAGGCCCAGCATTTT. It codes for CASSGQGRKAQHF.

This clone was seen once. This chain joins TRBV6-5 and TRBJ2-1; TRBD2 agrees at 11 bases. CDR3 length equals 14 residues. Germline CDR1 MNHEY, CDR2 SVGAGI. V shed 6 bases and J 5 bases; nucleotides not matched to a gene: 3. The CDR3 protein is CASRPGLADNEQFF. Written as DNA, the CDR3 is TGTGCCAGCAGACCGGGACTAGCGGACAATGAGCAGTTCTTC.

The chain employs TRBV4-2 and TRBJ1-6; tentative D call: TRBD1 (5 bases). V was cut by 0 bases and J by 10 bases, with 7 bases left in between. From germline, CDR1 is LGHNA and CDR2 YNFKEQ. The CDR3 sequence is 13 residues long. The CDR3 sequence is CASSQEGASPLHF. The CDR3 coding sequence is TGTGCCAGCAGCCAAGAAGGGGCCTCACCCCTCCACTTT.

The chain is built from TRBV6-6 and TRBJ2-1; 7 bases agree with TRBD1. J gave up 2 bases and V 4 bases, and 8 bases lay outside the gene matches. The CDR3 is 16 amino acids. Germline V gene data show CDR1 as MNHNY and CDR2 as SVGAGI (reference sequence). CDR3 bases: TGTGCCAGCAGTTTAAGGACAGGAGGAGCCTACAATGAGCAGTTCTTC. This encodes CASSLRTGGAYNEQFF.

This clone has a single count. The CDR3 region is CASSQEASGSFKQFF. In DNA, the CDR3 is TGTGCCAGCAGCCAAGAAGCTAGCGGCAGTTTCAAGCAGTTCTTC. The chain is built from TRBV4-2 and TRBJ2-1, with TRBD2 matching over 7 bases. The CDR3 extends over 15 amino acids. Germline V gives CDR1 LGHNA, CDR2 YNFKEQ. J was trimmed by 11 bases and V by 0 bases; bases with no gene match: 10.

The chain couples TRBV28 to TRBJ2-1, with TRBD2 matching over 8 bases. This CDR3 has 16 amino acids. V was pared by 4 bases and J by 8 bases, with 13 bases of the junction left unmatched. The germline CDR1 and CDR2 sequences are MDHEN and SYDVKM. CDR3 loop: CASSSPSSGSLDEQFF. CDR3 DNA sequence: TGTGCCAGCAGTTCACCCTCGAGCGGGAGTCTCGATGAGCAGTTCTTC.

A single count supports this clone. J is TRBJ2-2 and V is TRBV19, with a possible D match to TRBD1 (6 bases). Germline CDR1 is LNHDA and CDR2 is SQIVND (reference sequence). This CDR3 contains 14 residues. The V and J ends lost 5 bases and 4 bases respectively, with 11 bases between them. Written as DNA, the CDR3 is TGTGCCAGTAGTGCAGGGGTTGGCACCGGGGAGCTGTTTTTT. Protein sequence: CASSAGVGTGELFF.

This chain links TRBV2 with TRBJ1-1, with a weak D call TRBD1 (6 bases). The germline V and J ends were trimmed by 0 bases and 5 bases, with 10 bases remaining between them. This CDR3 contains 14 residues. Germline V gives CDR1 SNHLY, CDR2 FYNNEI. Written as DNA, the CDR3 is TGTGCCAGCAGTGAAGCGCTTCAGGGGACTGAAGCTTTCTTT. Translating gives CASSEALQGTEAFF.

The chain combines TRBV6-5 with TRBJ2-1; no firm D call. Trimming removed 3 bases at V and 5 bases at J, with 11 bases between. This CDR3 is built from 14 residues. Germline V CDR1 and CDR2: MNHEY, SVGAGI. As DNA, the CDR3 is TGTGCCAGCAGTTATGGCCAGGCGAACAATGAGCAGTTCTTC. Translation gives CASSYGQANNEQFF.

The chain links TRBV7-6 to TRBJ2-1, with TRBD2 identical over 10 bases. V trimming: 1 base; J trimming: 2 bases; junction bases outside the gene matches: 5. This CDR3 contains 17 residues. The V gene's germline CDR1 is SGHVS and CDR2 FNYEAQ. The CDR3 is CASSLDTGLATYNEQFF. DNA of the CDR3: TGTGCCAGCAGCTTAGATACGGGACTAGCGACCTACAATGAGCAGTTCTTC.

This rearrangement joins TRBV28 to TRBJ1-2, with TRBD1 matching 7 bases. Germline V gene data show CDR1 as MDHEN and CDR2 as SYDVKM. The CDR3 is made up of 18 amino acids. Trimming removed 4 bases from V and 2 bases from J; junction bases left unmatched: 16. CDR3 in DNA: TGTGCCAGCAGTTCAACCGGGACAGAGAACTTCCGCAACTATGGCTACACCTTC. It is translated as CASSSTGTENFRNYGYTF.